This T cell receptor beta chain was identified in a study of T cells in Graves' hyperthyroidism and ophthalmopathy. The overall study: Peripheral blood draws took place at initial diagnosis, ahead of any treatment.

There are a few counts of this clonotype. RNA transcripts were the template for amplifying TCR beta CDR3 regions. The TCR CDR3 was amplified in a first-round RT-PCR using the HTBI primer set. TCRdb fed the multiplex PCR reads into MiXCR, producing one record per CDR3 protein. This sample has approximately 520,000 distinct CDR3 sequences, with around 22% found just once. The V end lost 6 bases, the J end lost 0 bases, and 12 bases lay between the germline ends. CDR1 is MNHNS and CDR2 is SASEGT in the germline V gene. This CDR3 spans 16 amino acids. This receptor was taken from a woman between 25 and 40 years old with Graves' ophthalmopathy. The sample was blood. The V and J genes are TRBV6-1 and TRBJ2-6; TRBD1 or TRBD2 may be the D gene (6 bases each). DNA for the CDR3: TGTGCCAGCAGGGGGGGCAGGAGCTCTGGGGCCAACGTCCTGACTTTC. Protein product: CASRGGRSSGANVLTF.